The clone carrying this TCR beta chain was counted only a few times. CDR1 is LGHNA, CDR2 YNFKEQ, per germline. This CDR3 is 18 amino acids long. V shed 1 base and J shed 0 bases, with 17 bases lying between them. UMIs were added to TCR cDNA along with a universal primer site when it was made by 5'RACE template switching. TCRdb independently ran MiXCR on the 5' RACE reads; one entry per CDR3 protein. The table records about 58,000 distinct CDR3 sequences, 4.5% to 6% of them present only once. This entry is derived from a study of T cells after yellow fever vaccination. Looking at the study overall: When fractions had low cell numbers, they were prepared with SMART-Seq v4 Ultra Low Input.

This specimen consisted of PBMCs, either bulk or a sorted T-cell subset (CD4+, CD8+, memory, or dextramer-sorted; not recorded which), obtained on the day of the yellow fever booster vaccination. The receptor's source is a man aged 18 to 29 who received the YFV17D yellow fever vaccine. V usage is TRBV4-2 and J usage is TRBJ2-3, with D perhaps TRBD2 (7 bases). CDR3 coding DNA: TGTGCCAGCAGCCAAGGCTGGGGTGGGGGGGCTAGCACAGATACGCAGTATTTT. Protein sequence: CASSQGWGGGASTDTQYF.